This T cell receptor beta chain was sequenced for a study of CD8 T cells in Susac syndrome. From blood CD8+ and CD4+ T cells, the TCR beta chain was sequenced. After extraction with the RNeasy kit, roughly 0.45 to 1 ug of the RNA was reverse transcribed using random hexamers. Coverage of TCR beta CDR3 amplification by immunoSEQ multiplex PCR extended to 54 Vbeta and 13 Jbeta. TCRdb ran MiXCR on the immunoSEQ multiplex PCR reads and lists one entry per CDR3 protein. The sample includes approximately 110,000 distinct CDR3 sequences, around 94% of them seen just once. CDR3 length equals 17 residues. Germline CDR1 reads SNHLY; CDR2 reads FYNNEI. Trimming shortened V by 8 bases and J by 4 bases, and 24 bases separated the two germline ends.

The chain carries TRBV2 and TRBJ1-3; D uncertain. The TCR comes from a human donor in good health. Material for sequencing was CD4+ T cells from PBMCs. DNA of the CDR3: TGTGCCAGCGGGAACCGAGTCTCGAATTTGGAGGGAAACACCATATATTTT. It yields the protein CASGNRVSNLEGNTIYF.